The 20 T cell receptor beta chains given below trace back to one sample, sequenced in a study of blood T cell repertoires in COVID-19. Assay: immunoSEQ multiplex PCR; the TCRdb copy retains only in-frame clones and omits some. This table holds hundreds of thousands of clones, around 90% found once. Sequenced sample: peripheral blood. The receptors derive from a man aged 65 to 85 with acute or convalescent COVID-19.

This clone has just a few counts. V is TRBV15 and J is TRBJ2-5, with D perhaps TRBD2 (5 bases). V dropped 0 bases and J dropped 7 bases, with 15 bases sitting between them. This CDR3 has 15 residues. Germline V gene lookup returns CDR1 LNHNV and CDR2 YYDKDF (reference sequence). This chain's CDR3 is CATSRDSVPSGTQYF. For the CDR3, the DNA is TGTGCCACCAGCAGAGATAGCGTGCCCAGTGGGACCCAGTACTTC.

This CDR3 reads CASSHRDFGGSGANVLTF. CDR3 DNA sequence: TGTGCCAGCAGTCATCGGGACTTCGGAGGCTCTGGGGCCAACGTCCTGACTTTC. The chain links TRBV28 to TRBJ2-6, with TRBD2 as a possible D gene (6 bases). V dropped 5 bases and J dropped 0 bases, with 17 bases sitting between them. CDR1 is MDHEN, CDR2 SYDVKM, per germline. CDR3 size: 18 residues.

V is TRBV5-1 and J is TRBJ2-5, with D tentatively TRBD1 (6 bases). Trimming left V 5 bases short and J 5 bases short, with 13 bases between. The CDR3 totals 13 residues. Germline lookup yields CDR1 SGHRS and CDR2 YFSETQ. The CDR3 bases are TGCGCCAGCAGGCTAGGGGGTGACGAGACCCAGTACTTC. Encoded protein: CASRLGGDETQYF.

The chain carries TRBV19 and TRBJ2-7; 8 nucleotides line up with TRBD2. The length of the CDR3 is 14 residues. From germline, CDR1 is LNHDA and CDR2 SQIVND (reference sequence). J gave up 4 bases and V 5 bases, and 7 bases lay outside the gene matches. CDR3 amino acids: CASSVTSGAYEQYF. Here the CDR3 DNA reads TGTGCCAGTAGTGTCACTAGCGGAGCTTACGAGCAGTACTTC.

The V and J genes are TRBV24-1 and TRBJ2-3; D unresolved. CDR1 KGHDR and CDR2 SFDVKD come from the germline V gene. V was cut by 9 bases and J by 6 bases, with 9 bases left in between. The CDR3 runs 11 residues. In DNA, the CDR3 is TGTGCCACCGCTGCCGGGGATACGCAGTATTTT. Translation: CATAAGDTQYF.

There are a few counts of this clone. V and J are TRBV4-3 and TRBJ1-6; D unclear. Germline V gene data show CDR1 as LGHNA and CDR2 as YSLEER. The CDR3 extends over 14 amino acids. V was trimmed by 1 base and J by 7 bases, leaving 8 bases between them. CDR3 residues: CASSQAGTNSPLHF. CDR3 sequence (DNA): TGCGCCAGCAGCCAAGCAGGAACAAATTCACCCCTCCACTTT.

The CDR3 spells CASSAYRGRIYGTGELFF. The CDR3 DNA is TGTGCCAGCAGTGCCTACAGGGGGCGCATATACGGCACCGGGGAGCTGTTTTTT. The chain recombines TRBV28 with TRBJ2-2, with 9 bases identical to TRBD1. Germline values: CDR1 MDHEN, CDR2 SYDVKM. This CDR3 spans 18 amino acids. V gave up 5 bases and J gave up 4 bases; unmatched junction bases: 14.

As concerns this clone: The sample has other DNA sequences that encode this CDR3 too. The chain carries TRBV18 and TRBJ2-7; TRBD1 aligns across 8 bases. CDR3 length equals 13 residues. The J segment lost 4 bases and the V segment lost 2 bases, leaving 1 base of the junction unmatched. CDR1 is KGHSH, CDR2 LQKENI, per germline. The CDR3 region is CASSPRTGYEQYF. CDR3 DNA: TGTGCCAGCTCACCAAGGACAGGGTACGAGCAGTACTTC.

The rearrangement uses TRBV28 and TRBJ1-6, with D possibly being TRBD1 (5 bases). CDR3 length equals 15 residues. Deletions cut 7 bases from V and 8 bases from J, with 18 bases between. CDR1 and CDR2 from the germline V gene are MDHEN and SYDVKM. CDR3 DNA: TGTGCCAGCACCCTGGGGGGGGTCTTGGATTCACCCCTCCACTTT. As protein: CASTLGGVLDSPLHF.

The rearrangement uses TRBV5-4 and TRBJ1-6; TRBD1 aligns across 12 bases. Trimming at V came to 7 bases and at J to 7 bases, leaving 9 bases not matched to a gene. Per germline, CDR1 SGHNT and CDR2 YYREEE (reference sequence). The CDR3 spans 16 residues. As DNA, the CDR3 is TGTGCCAGCGGCCCCCGGGACAGGGGGCGGAATTCACCCCTCCACTTT. This sequence encodes CASGPRDRGRNSPLHF.

The CDR3 nucleotides are TGTGCCAGCTCACCACAGACAGGGATCCAAGAGACCCAGTACTTC. This gives the protein CASSPQTGIQETQYF. The chain carries TRBV18 and TRBJ2-5; 7 nucleotides match TRBD1. CDR1 and CDR2 (germline): KGHSH, LQKENI. J gave up 1 base and V 1 base, and 3 bases lay outside the gene matches. The CDR3 is 15 amino acids.

The J gene is TRBJ2-3, the V gene TRBV4-1, with D possibly TRBD2 on 6 matching bases. The CDR3 has 16 residues. V shed 2 bases and J shed 4 bases, with 16 bases lying between them. The V gene's germline CDR1 is MGHRA and CDR2 YSYEKL. Written as DNA, the CDR3 is TGCGCCAGCAGCCAAACCGGGCCACTAGCCGCAGATACGCAGTATTTT. It yields the protein CASSQTGPLAADTQYF.

Only one count was recorded for this clone. The chain is built from TRBV9 and TRBJ2-6, with 8 bases that match TRBD2. The CDR3 is 19 residues long. With 0 bases clipped from V and 4 bases from J, the junction kept 12 bases outside the gene matches. Germline lookup yields CDR1 SGDLS and CDR2 YYNGEE. For the CDR3, the DNA is TGTGCCAGCAGCGTAGGGGGCGCGGGGGGCCCCCAGGGGGCCAACGTCCTGACTTTC. As protein: CASSVGGAGGPQGANVLTF.

The rearrangement joins TRBV5-5 to TRBJ2-1; D is uncertain. Trimming cost V 4 bases and J 5 bases, with 10 bases left between them. Germline V gene lookup returns CDR1 SGHKS and CDR2 YYEKEE (reference sequence). This CDR3 comprises 13 residues. The CDR3 coding sequence is TGTGCCAGCAGCCCATACCTAAACAATGAGCAGTTCTTC. Its translation is CASSPYLNNEQFF.

The genes are TRBV19 and TRBJ2-3; the D gene is possibly TRBD2 (5 bases). Trimming stripped 6 bases from V and 5 bases from J, with 6 bases between. Germline loops: CDR1 LNHDA, CDR2 SQIVND (reference sequence). CDR3 length: 11 amino acids. The CDR3 DNA reads as TGTGCCAGTAGGGCGGGAGATACGCAGTATTTT. This sequence encodes CASRAGDTQYF.

The V and J genes are TRBV6-5 and TRBJ1-3; TRBD1 aligns across 9 bases. The CDR3 sequence is 16 residues long. The junction had 3 bases not matched to a gene; V was cut back by 3 bases and J by 0 bases. Germline-derived CDR1 and CDR2 are MNHEY and SVGAGI. The DNA for the CDR3 is TGTGCCAGCAGTTATCGGGACAGGGTCTCTGGAAACACCATATATTTT. As protein: CASSYRDRVSGNTIYF.

In this sample, this clone turned up a few times. V usage is TRBV6-2 or TRBV6-3 and J usage is TRBJ2-3, with D possibly TRBD2 on 6 matching bases. This CDR3 has 15 residues. CDR1 is MNHEY, CDR2 SVGEGT, per germline. V dropped 0 bases and J dropped 0 bases, with 7 bases sitting between them. CDR3 nucleotide sequence: TGTGCCAGCAGTTACTCCCTAGCGAGCACAGATACGCAGTATTTT. Protein sequence: CASSYSLASTDTQYF.

The chain combines TRBV28 with TRBJ1-3, with D perhaps TRBD1 (5 bases). The CDR3 runs 14 residues. V was shortened by 4 bases and J by 0 bases, with 7 bases between the two germline ends. From germline, CDR1 is MDHEN and CDR2 SYDVKM. The CDR3 DNA reads TGTGCCAGCAGTTCCACAGGCTCTGGAAACACCATATATTTT. This gives the protein CASSSTGSGNTIYF.

The chain employs TRBV6-1 and TRBJ1-5; 7 bases are shared with TRBD1. CDR1 and CDR2 from the germline V gene are MNHNS and SASEGT. CDR3 length: 15 residues. V lost 2 bases and J lost 3; bases outside the gene matches: 4. CDR3 nucleotide sequence: TGTGCCAGCAGTGAATTAGGGGGCGTCAATCAGCCCCAGCATTTT. It encodes CASSELGGVNQPQHF.

The J gene is TRBJ1-2, the V gene TRBV5-4; TRBD1 aligns across 9 bases. Per germline, CDR1 SGHNT and CDR2 YYREEE (reference sequence). V lost 7 bases to trimming and J lost 4 bases; unmatched junction nucleotides: 8. CDR3 length: 14 amino acids. For the CDR3, the DNA is TGTGCCAGCGGACCCGGGACAGGGATCTATGGCTACACCTTC. Translation: CASGPGTGIYGYTF. The entire variable domain, with the rest obtained from reference TRBV5-4 and TRBJ1-2, is as follows: ETGVTQSPTHLIKTRGQQVTLRCSSQSGHNTVSWYQQALGQGPQFIFQYYREEENGRGNFPPRFSGLQFPNYSSELNVNALELDDSALYLCASGPGTGIYGYTFGSGTRLTVV.